This T cell receptor (beta chain) is drawn from a study of CD8+ T cells in alopecia areata. The CDR3 consists of 13 residues. Germline V gene lookup returns CDR1 SGHSN and CDR2 HYEKVE. The V end was cut by 0 bases, the J end by 4 bases, with 8 bases between. Markers used for sorting pooled cutaneous lymph node cells were CD4, CD8alpha, NKG2D, NKG2ACE and others. On this clone itself: These gene names are mouse names. The missing CDR3 end, 4 residues past where the read stops, is filled in from the germline J gene.

Isolated RNA was reverse transcribed into cDNA used as the sequencing template. Clones were sequenced by immunoSEQ multiplex PCR, and TCRdb holds only the in-frame ones, with some missing. The repertoire yields 290,000 or so clones, none seen only once; the top ten contain 1.2%. This chain links TRBV12-1 with TRBJ1-1; D call uncertain. The clonotype comes from a C3H/HeJ mouse with alopecia areata. The strain's MHC type: H2-k. The sequencing sample was made of CD4+ T cells sorted from a lymph node. Here the CDR3 reads CASSLEVSTEVFF. The sequenced CDR3 bases are TGTGCCAGCTCTCTCGAGGTCAGCACA.